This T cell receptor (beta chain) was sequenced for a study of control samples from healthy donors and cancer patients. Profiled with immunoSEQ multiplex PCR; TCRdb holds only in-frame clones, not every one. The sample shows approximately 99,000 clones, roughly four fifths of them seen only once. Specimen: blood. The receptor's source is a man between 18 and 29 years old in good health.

The CDR3 spells CASSFNTANTEAFF. CDR3 DNA: TGCGCCAGCAGCTTTAACACGGCGAACACTGAAGCTTTCTTT. The chain joins TRBV5-1 to TRBJ1-1; D uncertain. From germline, CDR1 is SGHRS and CDR2 YFSETQ. The CDR3 sequence is 14 residues long. Deletions cut 2 bases from V and 1 base from J, with 9 bases between.